The 13 T cell receptor beta chains below were found in one sample sequenced in a study of T cell responses to AZD1222 COVID-19 vaccine. The protocol was immunoSEQ multiplex PCR, while the TCRdb copy is restricted to in-frame clones and leaves out a portion. The repertoire holds some 110,000 clones, about 89% seen once, with approximately 18% in the top ten. This material consisted of peripheral blood, taken on day 0 of AZD1222 vaccination. The receptors were sampled from an adult in good health.

The chain uses TRBV15 and TRBJ2-1, with 8 bases that match TRBD1. V gave up 2 bases and J gave up 8 bases; unmatched junction bases: 8. Germline V gives CDR1 LNHNV, CDR2 YYDKDF (reference sequence). The CDR3 sequence is 15 residues long. The CDR3 spells CATSRRTGSGDEQFF. CDR3 DNA sequence: TGTGCCACCAGCAGAAGGACAGGGAGTGGGGATGAGCAGTTCTTC. Supplemented by reference TRBV15 and TRBJ2-1, the full variable domain reads DAMVIQNPRYQVTQFGKPVTLSCSQTLNHNVMYWYQQKSSQAPKLLFHYYDKDFNNEADTPDNFQSRRPNTSFCFLDIRSPGLGDTAMYLCATSRRTGSGDEQFFGPGTRLTVL.

The rearrangement joins TRBV5-6 to TRBJ1-1; D not certain. V was shortened by 2 bases and J by 2 bases, with 7 bases between the two germline ends. Germline values: CDR1 SGHDT, CDR2 YYEEEE. The CDR3 loop spans 13 amino acids. For the CDR3, the DNA is TGTGCCAGCAGCTTAGGACGCAACACTGAAGCTTTCTTT. Its protein product is CASSLGRNTEAFF. Drawing the rest from reference TRBV5-6 and TRBJ1-1, the complete variable domain is DAGVTQSPTHLIKTRGQQVTLRCSPKSGHDTVSWYQQALGQGPQFIFQYYEEEERQRGNFPDRFSGHQFPNYSSELNVNALLLGDSALYLCASSLGRNTEAFFGQGTRLTVV.

CDR3 amino acids: CASSLATGSIEAFF. CDR3 in DNA: TGCGCCAGCAGCTTGGCGACAGGCTCCATTGAAGCTTTCTTT. The genes are TRBV5-1 and TRBJ1-1; D is perhaps TRBD1 (6 bases). V dropped 0 bases and J dropped 7 bases, with 13 bases sitting between them. This CDR3 has 14 amino acids. CDR1 and CDR2 (germline): SGHRS, YFSETQ.

In this sample, this clone turned up once. The rearrangement joins TRBV27 to TRBJ1-3, with a possible D match to TRBD1 (5 bases). The length of the CDR3 is 14 residues. With 3 bases removed from V and 4 bases from J, the gap between germline ends came to 10 bases. From germline, CDR1 is MNHEY and CDR2 SMNVEV (reference sequence). The DNA for the CDR3 is TGTGCCAGCAGTTTGGGACGGGGAGGAAACACCATATATTTT. Residues: CASSLGRGGNTIYF.

This clone was seen once. V is TRBV19 and J is TRBJ1-4; D is possibly TRBD1 (5 bases). V was cut by 6 bases and J by 3 bases, with 14 bases left in between. This CDR3 spans 15 amino acids. CDR1 is LNHDA and CDR2 is SQIVND in the germline V gene (reference sequence). The CDR3 reads CASSAQGRANEKLFF. The CDR3 DNA reads as TGTGCCAGTAGCGCCCAGGGAAGGGCTAATGAAAAACTGTTTTTT.

V gene TRBV5-1 combines with J gene TRBJ1-1, with 8 bases aligning to TRBD1. The CDR3 loop spans 15 amino acids. Germline assignment: CDR1 SGHRS and CDR2 YFSETQ. J lost 4 bases, V lost 4 bases, and 9 bases had no gene match. The CDR3: CASSNTGGIATEAFF. CDR3 bases: TGCGCCAGCAGCAATACAGGGGGAATAGCCACTGAAGCTTTCTTT.

The chain uses TRBV5-6 and TRBJ1-5; the D is unclear. The length of the CDR3 is 12 residues. Trimming cost V 1 base and J 3 bases, with 2 bases left between them. Germline assignment: CDR1 SGHDT and CDR2 YYEEEE. CDR3 nucleotide sequence: TGTGCCAGCAGCTTGATCAATCAGCCCCAGCATTTT. Its translation is CASSLINQPQHF.

J is TRBJ2-3 and V is TRBV24-1; 7 nucleotides align to TRBD2. CDR1 is KGHDR, CDR2 SFDVKD, per germline. This CDR3 region has 17 residues. J lost 2 bases, V lost 5 bases, and 12 bases had no gene match. The CDR3 nucleotides are TGTGCCACCAGTGGAGGGTTCCGTGGGGACTACACAGATACGCAGTATTTT. It is translated as CATSGGFRGDYTDTQYF.

The chain links TRBV27 to TRBJ1-2, with TRBD1 as a possible D gene (5 bases). Germline values: CDR1 MNHEY, CDR2 SMNVEV (reference sequence). CDR3 length equals 14 residues. With 2 bases removed from V and 4 bases from J, the gap between germline ends came to 11 bases. As DNA, the CDR3 is TGTGCCAGCAGTTTAGGCAGGGCCTCCTATGGCTACACCTTC. Protein product: CASSLGRASYGYTF.

This rearrangement joins TRBV5-8 to TRBJ1-3; the D is unclear. The CDR3 has 11 residues. Trimming took off 2 bases at V and 4 bases at J, with 1 base between the two ends. Germline CDR1 SGHTS, CDR2 YDEGEE. CDR3 bases: TGTGCCAGCAGCTTCGGAAACACCATATATTTT. This sequence encodes CASSFGNTIYF. The variable domain in full, completed from reference TRBV5-8 and TRBJ1-3, reads EAGVTQSPTHLIKTRGQQATLRCSPISGHTSVYWYQQALGLGLQFLLWYDEGEERNRGNFPPRFSGRQFPNYSSELNVNALELEDSALYLCASSFGNTIYFGEGSWLTVV.

This rearrangement joins TRBV7-9 to TRBJ1-2, with 10 bases aligning to TRBD1. CDR1 SEHNR and CDR2 FQNEAQ come from the germline V gene (reference sequence). With 5 bases clipped from V and 4 bases from J, the junction kept 4 bases outside the gene matches. This CDR3 spans 14 amino acids. The CDR3 here is CASSNRDRGYGYTF. Written as DNA, the CDR3 is TGTGCCAGCAGCAACCGGGACAGGGGCTATGGCTACACCTTC.

This chain connects TRBV3-1 (or the pseudogene TRBV3-2) to TRBJ2-2; D remains unclear. CDR1 and CDR2 (germline): LGHDT, YNNKEL (reference sequence). The V and J ends lost 0 bases and 1 base respectively, with 6 bases between them. This CDR3 spans 15 amino acids. The DNA of the CDR3 is TGTGCCAGCAGCCAAGAACGGCAGAACACCGGGGAGCTGTTTTTT. It specifies CASSQERQNTGELFF.

Only one count was recorded for this clone. The chain uses TRBV11-2 and TRBJ2-7; TRBD2 matches at 8 bases. Trimming removed 4 bases from V and 4 bases from J; junction bases left unmatched: 9. The CDR3 has 15 amino acids. CDR1 SGHAT and CDR2 FQNNGV come from the germline V gene. CDR3 nucleotide sequence: TGTGCCAGCAGCTGGCGGATGCGGGGGGCTTACGAGCAGTACTTC. This codes for CASSWRMRGAYEQYF.